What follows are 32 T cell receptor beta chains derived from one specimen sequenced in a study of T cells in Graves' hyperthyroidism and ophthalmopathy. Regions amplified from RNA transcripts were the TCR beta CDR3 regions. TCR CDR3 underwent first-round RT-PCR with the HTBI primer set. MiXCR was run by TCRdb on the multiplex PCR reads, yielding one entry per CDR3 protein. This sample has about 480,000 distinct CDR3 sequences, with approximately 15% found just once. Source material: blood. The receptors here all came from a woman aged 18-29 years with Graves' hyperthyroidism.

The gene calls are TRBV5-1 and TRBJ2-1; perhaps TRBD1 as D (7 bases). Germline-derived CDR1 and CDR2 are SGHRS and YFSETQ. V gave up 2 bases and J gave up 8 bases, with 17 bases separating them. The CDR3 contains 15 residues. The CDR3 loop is CASSLGQGGLDEQFF. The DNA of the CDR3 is TGCGCCAGCAGCTTAGGTCAGGGGGGCTTGGATGAGCAGTTCTTC.

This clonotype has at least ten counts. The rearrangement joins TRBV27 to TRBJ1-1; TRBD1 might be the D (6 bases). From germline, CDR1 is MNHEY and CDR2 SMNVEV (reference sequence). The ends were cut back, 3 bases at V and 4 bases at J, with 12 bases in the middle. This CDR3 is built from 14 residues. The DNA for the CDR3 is TGTGCCAGCAGTTTTCAAACAGGGACCACTGAAGCTTTCTTT. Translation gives CASSFQTGTTEAFF.

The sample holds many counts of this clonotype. This CDR3 is CASSESREGYGYTF. CDR3 nucleotides: TGCGCCAGCAGTGAGTCGAGGGAGGGCTATGGCTACACCTTC. The chain recombines TRBV10-1 with TRBJ1-2, with unresolved D. The germline gives CDR1 WNHNN, CDR2 SYGVQD (reference sequence). This CDR3 has 14 residues. The V gene lost 0 bases and the J gene lost 4 bases, with 9 bases spanning the gap.

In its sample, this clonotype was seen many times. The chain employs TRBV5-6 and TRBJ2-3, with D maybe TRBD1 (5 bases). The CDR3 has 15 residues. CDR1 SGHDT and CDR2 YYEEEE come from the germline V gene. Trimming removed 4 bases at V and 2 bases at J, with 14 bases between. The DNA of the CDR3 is TGTGCCAGCAGCCCCTGGGGCGGATACACAGATACGCAGTATTTT. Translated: CASSPWGGYTDTQYF.

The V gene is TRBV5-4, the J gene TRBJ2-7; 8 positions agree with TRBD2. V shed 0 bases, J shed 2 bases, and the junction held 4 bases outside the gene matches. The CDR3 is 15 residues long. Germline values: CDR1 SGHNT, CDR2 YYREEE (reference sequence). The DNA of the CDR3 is TGTGCCAGCAGCTTGGTAGGGACTAGTCCCTACGAGCAGTACGTC. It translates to CASSLVGTSPYEQYV.

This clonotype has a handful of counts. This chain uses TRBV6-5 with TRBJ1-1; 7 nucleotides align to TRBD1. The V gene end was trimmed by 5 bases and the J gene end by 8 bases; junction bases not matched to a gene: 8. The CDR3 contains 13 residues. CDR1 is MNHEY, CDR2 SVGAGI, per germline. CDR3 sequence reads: CASSHLTGREAFF. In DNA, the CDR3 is TGTGCCAGCAGTCACCTGACAGGGCGGGAAGCTTTCTTT.

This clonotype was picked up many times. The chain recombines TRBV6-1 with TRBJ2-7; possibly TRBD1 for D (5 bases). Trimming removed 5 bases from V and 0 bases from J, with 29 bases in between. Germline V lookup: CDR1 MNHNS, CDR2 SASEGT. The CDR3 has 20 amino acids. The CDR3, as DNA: TGTGCCAGCAGTTACGAAGGAGCATGGGGCCTGACCTTAAGCTCCTACGAGCAGTACGTC. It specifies CASSYEGAWGLTLSSYEQYV.

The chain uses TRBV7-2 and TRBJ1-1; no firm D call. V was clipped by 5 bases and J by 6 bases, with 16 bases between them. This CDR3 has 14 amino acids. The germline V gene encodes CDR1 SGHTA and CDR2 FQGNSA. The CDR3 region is CASSEGRHASEAFF. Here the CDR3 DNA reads TGTGCCAGCAGCGAGGGCCGGCACGCTTCTGAAGCTTTCTTT.

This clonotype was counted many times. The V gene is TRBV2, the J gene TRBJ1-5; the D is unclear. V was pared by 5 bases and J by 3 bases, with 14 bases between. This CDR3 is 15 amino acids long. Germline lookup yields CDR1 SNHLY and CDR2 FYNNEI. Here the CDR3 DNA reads TGTGCCAGCAGTACCGACGGGGTGAACAATCAGCCCCAGCATTTT. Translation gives CASSTDGVNNQPQHF.

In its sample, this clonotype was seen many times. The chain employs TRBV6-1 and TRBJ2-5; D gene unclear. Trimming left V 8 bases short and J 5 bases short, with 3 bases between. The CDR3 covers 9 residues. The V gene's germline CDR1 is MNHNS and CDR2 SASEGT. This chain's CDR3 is CASGETQYF. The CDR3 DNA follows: TGTGCCAGCGGGGAGACCCAGTACTTC.

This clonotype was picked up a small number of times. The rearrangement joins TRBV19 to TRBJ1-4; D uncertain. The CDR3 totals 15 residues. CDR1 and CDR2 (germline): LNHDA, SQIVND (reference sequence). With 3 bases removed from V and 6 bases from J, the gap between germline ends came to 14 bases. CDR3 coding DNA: TGTGCCAGTAGTATTTTGGCAACCGGAGATGAAAAACTGTTTTTT. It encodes CASSILATGDEKLFF.

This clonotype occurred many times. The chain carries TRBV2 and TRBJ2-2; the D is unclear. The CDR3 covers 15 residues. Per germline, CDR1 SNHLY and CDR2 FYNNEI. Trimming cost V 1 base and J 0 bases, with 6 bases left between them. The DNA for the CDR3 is TGTGCCAGCAGTGAAGAGCCAGCGAACACCGGGGAGCTGTTTTTT. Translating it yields CASSEEPANTGELFF.

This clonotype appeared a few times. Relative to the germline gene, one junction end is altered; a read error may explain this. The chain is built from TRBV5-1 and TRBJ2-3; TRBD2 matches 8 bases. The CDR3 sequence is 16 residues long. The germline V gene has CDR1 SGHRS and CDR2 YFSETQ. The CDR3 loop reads CASSGGRQGRSDTRYF. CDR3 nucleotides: TGCGCCAGCAGCGGCGGGAGGCAGGGGAGATCAGATACGCGGTATTTT.

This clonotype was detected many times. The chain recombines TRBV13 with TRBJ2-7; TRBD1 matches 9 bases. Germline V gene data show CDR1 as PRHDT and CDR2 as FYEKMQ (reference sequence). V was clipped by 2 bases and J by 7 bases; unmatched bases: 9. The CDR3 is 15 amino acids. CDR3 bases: TGTGCCAGCAGCTTACTCGGACAGGGGAATAATGAGCAGTACTTC. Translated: CASSLLGQGNNEQYF.

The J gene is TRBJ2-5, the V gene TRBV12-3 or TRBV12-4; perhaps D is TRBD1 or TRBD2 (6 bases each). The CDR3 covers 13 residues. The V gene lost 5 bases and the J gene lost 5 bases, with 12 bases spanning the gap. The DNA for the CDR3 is TGTGCCAGCAGTCCGGGGGCGCGGGAGACCCAGTACTTC. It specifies CASSPGARETQYF.

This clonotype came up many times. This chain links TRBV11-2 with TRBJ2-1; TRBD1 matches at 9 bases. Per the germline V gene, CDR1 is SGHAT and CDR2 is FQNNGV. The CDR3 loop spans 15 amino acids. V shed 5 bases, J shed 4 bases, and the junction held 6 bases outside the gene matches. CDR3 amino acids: CASSDPDRGYNEQFF. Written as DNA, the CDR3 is TGTGCCAGCAGCGACCCGGACAGGGGTTACAATGAGCAGTTCTTC. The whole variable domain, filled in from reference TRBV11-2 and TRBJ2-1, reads EAGVAQSPRYKIIEKRQSVAFWCNPISGHATLYWYQQILGQGPKLLIQFQNNGVVDDSQLPKDRFSAERLKGVDSTLKIQPAKLEDSAVYLCASSDPDRGYNEQFFGPGTRLTVL.

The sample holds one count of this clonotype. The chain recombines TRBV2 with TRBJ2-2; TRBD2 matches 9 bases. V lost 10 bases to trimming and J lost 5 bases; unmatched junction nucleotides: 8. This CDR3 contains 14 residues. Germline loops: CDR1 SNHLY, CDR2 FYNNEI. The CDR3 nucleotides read TGTGCCACCACCGGGACTAGCACAACCGGGGAGCTGTTTTTT. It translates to CATTGTSTTGELFF.

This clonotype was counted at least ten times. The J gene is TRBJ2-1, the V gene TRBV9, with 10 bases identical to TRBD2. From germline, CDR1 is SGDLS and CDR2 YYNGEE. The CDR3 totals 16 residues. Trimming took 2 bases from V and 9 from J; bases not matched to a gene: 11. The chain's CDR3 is CASSVQAGGPVIEQFF. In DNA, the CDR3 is TGTGCCAGCAGCGTCCAAGCGGGAGGGCCGGTGATTGAGCAGTTCTTC.

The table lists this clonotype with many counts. The DNA of the CDR3 is TGCAGCGTGGGGGGGCGGGGAGTGGGCACTGAAGCTTTCTTT. It codes for CSVGGRGVGTEAFF. The chain uses TRBV29-1 and TRBJ1-1; D is possibly TRBD1 (6 bases). V was shortened by 6 bases and J by 4 bases, with 18 bases between the two germline ends. This CDR3 spans 14 amino acids. CDR1 SQVTM and CDR2 ANQGSEA come from the germline V gene.

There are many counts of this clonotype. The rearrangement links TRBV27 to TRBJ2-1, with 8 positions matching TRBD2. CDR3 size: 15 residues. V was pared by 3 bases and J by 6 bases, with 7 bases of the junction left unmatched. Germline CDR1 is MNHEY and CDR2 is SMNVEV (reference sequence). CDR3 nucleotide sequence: TGTGCCAGCAGTTTCGCGGGAGGCATCTTCAATGAGCAGTTCTTC. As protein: CASSFAGGIFNEQFF.

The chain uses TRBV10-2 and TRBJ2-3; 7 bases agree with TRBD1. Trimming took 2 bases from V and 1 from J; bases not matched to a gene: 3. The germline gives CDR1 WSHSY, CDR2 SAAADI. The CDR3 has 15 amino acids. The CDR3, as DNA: TGCGCCAGCAGTGAGGGACAGGTTGGCACAGATACGCAGTATTTT. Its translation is CASSEGQVGTDTQYF.

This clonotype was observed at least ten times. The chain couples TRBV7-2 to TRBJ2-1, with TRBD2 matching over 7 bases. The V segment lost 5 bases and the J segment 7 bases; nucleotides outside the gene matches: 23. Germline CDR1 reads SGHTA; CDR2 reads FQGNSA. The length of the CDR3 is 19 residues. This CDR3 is CASSIGWVGSGARWNEQFF. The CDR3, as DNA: TGTGCCAGCAGCATTGGTTGGGTGGGCAGCGGGGCCCGTTGGAATGAGCAGTTCTTC. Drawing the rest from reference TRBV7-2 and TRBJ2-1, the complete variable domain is GAGVSQSPSNKVTEKGKDVELRCDPISGHTALYWYRQSLGQGLEFLIYFQGNSAPDKSGLPSDRFSAERTGGSVSTLTIQRTQQEDSAVYLCASSIGWVGSGARWNEQFFGPGTRLTVL.

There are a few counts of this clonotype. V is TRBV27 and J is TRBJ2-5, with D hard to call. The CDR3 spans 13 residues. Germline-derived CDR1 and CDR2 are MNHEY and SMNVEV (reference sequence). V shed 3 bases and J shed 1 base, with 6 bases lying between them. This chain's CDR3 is CASSFAFQETQYF. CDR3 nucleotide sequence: TGTGCCAGCAGTTTTGCTTTCCAAGAGACCCAGTACTTC.

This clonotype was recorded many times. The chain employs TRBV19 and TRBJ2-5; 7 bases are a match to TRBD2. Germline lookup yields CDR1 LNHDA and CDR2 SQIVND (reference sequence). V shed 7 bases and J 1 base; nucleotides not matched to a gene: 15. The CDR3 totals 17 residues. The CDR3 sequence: CASTQRGGSGGQETQYF. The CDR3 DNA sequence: TGTGCCAGTACCCAAAGGGGCGGGAGTGGCGGCCAAGAGACCCAGTACTTC.

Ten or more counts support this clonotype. CDR3 in DNA: TGTGCCAGTAGGTACGGACACACAGATACGCAGTATTTT. Amino acids: CASRYGHTDTQYF. This sequence joins TRBV19 and TRBJ2-3; D may be TRBD1 (5 bases). Germline V lookup: CDR1 LNHDA, CDR2 SQIVND (reference sequence). Trimming removed 6 bases from V and 2 bases from J, with 9 bases in between. This CDR3 has 13 amino acids.

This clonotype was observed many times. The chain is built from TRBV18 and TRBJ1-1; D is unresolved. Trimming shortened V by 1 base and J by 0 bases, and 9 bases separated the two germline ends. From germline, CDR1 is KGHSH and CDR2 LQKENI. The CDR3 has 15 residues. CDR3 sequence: CASSPLEHLNTEAFF. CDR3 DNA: TGTGCCAGCTCACCACTGGAACACCTGAACACTGAAGCTTTCTTT.

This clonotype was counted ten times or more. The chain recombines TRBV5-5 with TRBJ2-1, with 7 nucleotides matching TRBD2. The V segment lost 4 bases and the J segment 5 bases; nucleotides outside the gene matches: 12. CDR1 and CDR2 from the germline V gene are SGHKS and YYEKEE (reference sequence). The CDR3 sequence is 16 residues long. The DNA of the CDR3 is TGTGCCAGCAGCCTGCCGAGGACTAGGGACGACAATGAGCAGTTCTTC. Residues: CASSLPRTRDDNEQFF.

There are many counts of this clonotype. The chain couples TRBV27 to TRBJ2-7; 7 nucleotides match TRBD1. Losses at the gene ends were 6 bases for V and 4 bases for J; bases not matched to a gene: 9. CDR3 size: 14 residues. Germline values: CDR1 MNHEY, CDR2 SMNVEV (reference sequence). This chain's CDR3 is CASRGTARPYEQYV. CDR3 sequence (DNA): TGTGCCAGCAGAGGGACAGCGAGACCATACGAGCAGTACGTC.

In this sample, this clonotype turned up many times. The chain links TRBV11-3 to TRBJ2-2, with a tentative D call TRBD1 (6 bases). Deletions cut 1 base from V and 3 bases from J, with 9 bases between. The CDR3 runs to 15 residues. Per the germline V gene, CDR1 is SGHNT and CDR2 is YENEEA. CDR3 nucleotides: TGTGCCAGCAGCTTAGTGGCAGGGGACACCGGGGAGCTGTTTTTT. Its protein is CASSLVAGDTGELFF. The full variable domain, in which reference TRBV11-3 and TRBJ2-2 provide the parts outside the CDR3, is EAGVVQSPRYKIIEKKQPVAFWCNPISGHNTLYWYLQNLGQGPELLIRYENEEAVDDSQLPKDRFSAERLKGVDSTLKIQPAELGDSAVYLCASSLVAGDTGELFFGEGSRLTVL.

CDR3 loop: CSASLAGGSQGEQFF. The CDR3 DNA follows: TGCAGTGCTAGCCTAGCGGGGGGATCCCAAGGCGAGCAGTTCTTC. The rearrangement links TRBV20-1 to TRBJ2-1; 11 bases agree with TRBD2. V lost 3 bases to trimming and J lost 10 bases; unmatched junction nucleotides: 11. The CDR3 length is 15 residues. Per the germline V gene, CDR1 is DFQATT and CDR2 is SNEGSKA (reference sequence).

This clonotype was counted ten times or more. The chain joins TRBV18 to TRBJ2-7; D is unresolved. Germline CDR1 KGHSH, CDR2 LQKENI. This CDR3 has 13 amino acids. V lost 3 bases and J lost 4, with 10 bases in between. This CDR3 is CASSPVPSYEQYV. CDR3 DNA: TGTGCCAGCTCACCGGTTCCCAGTTACGAGCAGTACGTC.

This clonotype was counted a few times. CDR3 sequence: CASSLTGITGELFF. In nucleotides, the CDR3 is TGTGCCAGCAGTCTAACAGGGATTACCGGGGAGCTGTTTTTT. The rearrangement joins TRBV25-1 to TRBJ2-2, with D perhaps TRBD1 (6 bases). The germline V gene encodes CDR1 MGHDK and CDR2 SYGVNS. The CDR3 totals 14 residues. V lost 5 bases to trimming and J lost 5 bases, with 12 bases between them.